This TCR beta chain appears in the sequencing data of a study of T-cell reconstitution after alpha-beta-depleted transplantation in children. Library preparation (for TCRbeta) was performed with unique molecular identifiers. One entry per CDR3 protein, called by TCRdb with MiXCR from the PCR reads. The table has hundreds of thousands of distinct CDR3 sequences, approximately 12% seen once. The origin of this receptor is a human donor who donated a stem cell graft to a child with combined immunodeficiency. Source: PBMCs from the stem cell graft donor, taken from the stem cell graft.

The CDR3 spells CASSLVENYEQYF. The CDR3 region has the DNA TGCGCCAGCAGCTTGGTGGAGAACTACGAGCAGTACTTC. This sequence joins TRBV5-1 and TRBJ2-7; D is undetermined. This CDR3 has 13 amino acids. Trimming shortened V by 0 bases and J by 3 bases, and 7 bases separated the two germline ends. Germline CDR1 is SGHRS and CDR2 is YFSETQ.